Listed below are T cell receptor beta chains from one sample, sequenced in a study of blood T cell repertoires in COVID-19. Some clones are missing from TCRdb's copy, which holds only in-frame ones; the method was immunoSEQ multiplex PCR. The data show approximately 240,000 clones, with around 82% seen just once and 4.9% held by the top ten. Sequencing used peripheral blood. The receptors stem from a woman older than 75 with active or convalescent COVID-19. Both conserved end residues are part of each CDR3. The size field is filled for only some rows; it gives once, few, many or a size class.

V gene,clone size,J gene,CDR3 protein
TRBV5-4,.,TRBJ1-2,CASSRTGVGGYTF
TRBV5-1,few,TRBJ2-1,CASSSGTSGYNEQFF
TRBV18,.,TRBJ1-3,CASSPQQGRSSGNTIYF
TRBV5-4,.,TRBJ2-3,CASSLTSGGHTDTQYF
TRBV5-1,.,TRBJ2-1,CASSVGTSGGNEQFF
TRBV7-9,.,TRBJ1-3,CASSLDGLTGNTIYF
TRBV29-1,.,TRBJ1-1,CSVRSYRDTEAFF
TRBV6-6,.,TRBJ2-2,CASGNGEGTGELFF
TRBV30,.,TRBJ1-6,CAWSYRQGSSYNSPLHF
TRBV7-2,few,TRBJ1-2,CASSWTGRDGYTF
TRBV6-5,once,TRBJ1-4,CASRGGGREKLFF
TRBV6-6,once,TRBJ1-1,CASSFWGAGGTEAFF
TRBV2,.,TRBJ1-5,CASSETEINQPQHF
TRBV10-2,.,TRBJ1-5,CASSVGGGGQPQHF
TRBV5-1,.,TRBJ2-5,CASSLTSGSGLETQYF
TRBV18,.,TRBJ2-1,CASSPYRDKSSYNEQFF
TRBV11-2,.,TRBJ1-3,CASSLDPRNTIYF
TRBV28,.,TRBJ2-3,CASSLTRTSGPRTDTQYF
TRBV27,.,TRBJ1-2,CASRTGTGGGGYTF
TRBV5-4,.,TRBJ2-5,CASSLNLAQETQYF
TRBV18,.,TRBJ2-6,CASSLVRDITGANVLTF
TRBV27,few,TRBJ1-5,CASSGQGAQPQHF
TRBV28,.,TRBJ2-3,CLAGATPTTDTQYF
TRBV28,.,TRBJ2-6,CASSLWVSFPSGANVLTF
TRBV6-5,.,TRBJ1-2,CASSPRQGQTNGYTF
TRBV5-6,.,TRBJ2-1,CASSGMGQGSYNEQFF
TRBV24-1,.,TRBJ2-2,CATASGTGSANTGELFF
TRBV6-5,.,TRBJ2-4,CASSRPGQIYF
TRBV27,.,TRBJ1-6,CASSWPGQRTPLHF